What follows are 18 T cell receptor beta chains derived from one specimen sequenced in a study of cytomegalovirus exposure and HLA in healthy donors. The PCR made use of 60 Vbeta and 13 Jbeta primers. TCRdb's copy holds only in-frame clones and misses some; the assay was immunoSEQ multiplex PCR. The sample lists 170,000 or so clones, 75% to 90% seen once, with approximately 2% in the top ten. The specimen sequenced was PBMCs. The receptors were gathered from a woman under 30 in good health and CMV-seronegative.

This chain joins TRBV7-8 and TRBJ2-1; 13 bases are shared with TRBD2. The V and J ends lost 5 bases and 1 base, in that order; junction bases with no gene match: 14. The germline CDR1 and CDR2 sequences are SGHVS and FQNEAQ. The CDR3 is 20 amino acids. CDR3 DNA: TGTGCCAGCAGCACCTCCTCCGGGACTAGCGGGACACCGTCCTACAATGAGCAGTTCTTC. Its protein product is CASSTSSGTSGTPSYNEQFF.

This CDR3 reads CASSLSGASNQPQHF. The CDR3 DNA reads TGTGCCAGCAGTTTATCAGGGGCAAGCAATCAGCCCCAGCATTTT. This sequence joins TRBV27 and TRBJ1-5; tentatively, D is TRBD1 (5 bases). The CDR3 has 15 amino acids. The ends were cut back, 0 bases at V and 1 base at J, with 7 bases in the middle. Germline V gene sequence: CDR1 MNHEY, CDR2 SMNVEV (reference sequence).

CDR3 DNA sequence: TGTGCCTGGAGCTTAGACGGAGGATACAATGAGCAGTTCTTC. Translation gives CAWSLDGGYNEQFF. V gene TRBV30 combines with J gene TRBJ2-1; tentatively, D is TRBD2 (5 bases). CDR3 length: 14 residues. The germline V gene has CDR1 GTSNPN and CDR2 SVGIG (reference sequence). V was trimmed by 3 bases and J by 4 bases, leaving 13 bases between them.

The DNA for the CDR3 is TGTGCCTGGAGTGGAAACAGGGAAGGGGCCTACGAGCAGTACTTC. Translation: CAWSGNREGAYEQYF. The rearrangement links TRBV30 to TRBJ2-7; tentatively, D is TRBD1 (6 bases). The CDR3 runs 15 residues. Germline CDR1 and CDR2: GTSNPN and SVGIG (reference sequence). Trimming removed 1 base from V and 2 bases from J, with 15 bases in between.

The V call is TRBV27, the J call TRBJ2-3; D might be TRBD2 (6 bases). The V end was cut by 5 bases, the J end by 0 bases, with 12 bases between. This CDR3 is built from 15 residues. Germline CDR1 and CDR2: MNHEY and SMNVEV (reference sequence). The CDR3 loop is CASSPLRGSTDTQYF. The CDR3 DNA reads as TGTGCCAGCAGTCCATTGCGGGGAAGCACAGATACGCAGTATTTT.

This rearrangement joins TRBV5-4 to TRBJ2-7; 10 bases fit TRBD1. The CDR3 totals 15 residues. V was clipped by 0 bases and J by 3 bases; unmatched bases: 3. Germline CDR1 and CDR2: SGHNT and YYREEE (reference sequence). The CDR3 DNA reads TGTGCCAGCAGCTTGGGACAGGGGGCGCTCTACGAGCAGTACTTC. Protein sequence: CASSLGQGALYEQYF.

CDR3 residues: CASSTINSSGGYTF. The CDR3 DNA reads TGTGCCAGCAGTACGATTAACTCAAGCGGGGGCTACACCTTC. V and J are TRBV6-1 and TRBJ1-2; D is undetermined. The V and J ends lost 5 bases and 8 bases respectively, with 18 bases between them. The germline V gene encodes CDR1 MNHNS and CDR2 SASEGT. This CDR3 is 14 amino acids long.

The chain's CDR3 is CATSTQGTRSTGELFF. CDR3 nucleotide sequence: TGTGCCACCAGCACCCAGGGAACTCGGAGCACCGGGGAGCTGTTTTTT. The rearrangement uses TRBV15 and TRBJ2-2; tentative D call: TRBD1 (5 bases). The germline V and J ends were trimmed by 4 bases and 4 bases, with 16 bases remaining between them. This CDR3 is built from 16 residues. Germline-derived CDR1 and CDR2 are LNHNV and YYDKDF (reference sequence).

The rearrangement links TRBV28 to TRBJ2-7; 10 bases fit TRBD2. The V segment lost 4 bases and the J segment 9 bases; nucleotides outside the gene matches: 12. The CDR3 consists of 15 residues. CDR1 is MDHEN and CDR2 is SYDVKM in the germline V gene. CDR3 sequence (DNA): TGTGCCAGCAGTTCCGGACTAGCGGACCTACGATGGCAGTACTTC. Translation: CASSSGLADLRWQYF.

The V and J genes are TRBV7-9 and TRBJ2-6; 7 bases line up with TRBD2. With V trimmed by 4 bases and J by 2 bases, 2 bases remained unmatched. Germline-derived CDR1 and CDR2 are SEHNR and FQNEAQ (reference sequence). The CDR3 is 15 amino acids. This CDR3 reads CASSWGGAGANVLTF. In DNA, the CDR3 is TGTGCCAGCAGCTGGGGGGGGGCTGGGGCCAACGTCCTGACTTTC.

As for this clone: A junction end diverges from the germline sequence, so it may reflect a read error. This CDR3 reads CSSSYTGPTPRSAQYF. CDR3 sequence (DNA): TGTTCCAGCAGCTATACCGGTCCTACCCCAAGATCGGCCCAGTACTTC. The chain uses TRBV7-9 and TRBJ2-5; D unclear. The CDR3 contains 16 residues. The germline V gene encodes CDR1 SEHNR and CDR2 FQNEAQ (reference sequence).

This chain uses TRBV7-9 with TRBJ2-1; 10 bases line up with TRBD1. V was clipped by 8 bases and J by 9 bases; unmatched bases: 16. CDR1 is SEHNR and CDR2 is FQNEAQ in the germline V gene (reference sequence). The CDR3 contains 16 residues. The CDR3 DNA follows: TGTGCCAGCGGAATATCGACAGGGGGCGGTTTTGGTGAGCAGTTCTTC. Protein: CASGISTGGGFGEQFF. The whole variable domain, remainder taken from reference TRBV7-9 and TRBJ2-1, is DTGVSQNPRHKITKRGQNVTFRCDPISEHNRLYWYRQTLGQGPEFLTYFQNEAQLEKSRLLSDRFSAERPKGSFSTLEIQRTEQGDSAMYLCASGISTGGGFGEQFFGPGTRLTVL.

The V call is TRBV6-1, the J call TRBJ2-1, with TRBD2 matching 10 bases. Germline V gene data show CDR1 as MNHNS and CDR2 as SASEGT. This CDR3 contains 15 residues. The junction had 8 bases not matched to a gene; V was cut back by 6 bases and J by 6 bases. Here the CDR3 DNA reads TGTGCCAGCAGGGACAGCGGGAGGGGGCCCAATGAGCAGTTCTTC. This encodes CASRDSGRGPNEQFF.

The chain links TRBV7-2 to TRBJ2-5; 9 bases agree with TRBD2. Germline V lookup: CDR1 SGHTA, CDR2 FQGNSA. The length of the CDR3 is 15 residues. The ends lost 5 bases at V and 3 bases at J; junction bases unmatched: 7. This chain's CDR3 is CASSPRAGGEETQYF. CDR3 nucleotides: TGTGCCAGCAGCCCTCGGGCGGGGGGGGAAGAGACCCAGTACTTC.

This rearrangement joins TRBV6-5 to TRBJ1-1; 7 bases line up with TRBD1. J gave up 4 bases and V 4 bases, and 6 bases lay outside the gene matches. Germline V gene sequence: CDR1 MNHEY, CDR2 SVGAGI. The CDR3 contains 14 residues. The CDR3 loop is CASSSLTGITEAFF. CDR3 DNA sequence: TGTGCCAGCAGTTCCCTGACAGGGATCACTGAAGCTTTCTTT.

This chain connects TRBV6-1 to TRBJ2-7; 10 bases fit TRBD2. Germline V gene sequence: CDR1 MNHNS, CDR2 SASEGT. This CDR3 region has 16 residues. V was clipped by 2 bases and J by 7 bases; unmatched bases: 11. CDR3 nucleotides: TGTGCCAGCAGTGAACTGGGGGGACTAGCGTCCTCGGAGCAGTACTTC. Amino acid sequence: CASSELGGLASSEQYF.

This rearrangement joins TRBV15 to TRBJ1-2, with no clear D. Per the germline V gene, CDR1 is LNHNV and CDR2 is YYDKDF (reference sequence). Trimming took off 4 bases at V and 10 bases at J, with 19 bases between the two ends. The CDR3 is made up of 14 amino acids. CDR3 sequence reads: CATSMNPGRETYTF. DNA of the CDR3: TGTGCCACCAGCATGAATCCCGGTCGGGAGACCTACACCTTC.

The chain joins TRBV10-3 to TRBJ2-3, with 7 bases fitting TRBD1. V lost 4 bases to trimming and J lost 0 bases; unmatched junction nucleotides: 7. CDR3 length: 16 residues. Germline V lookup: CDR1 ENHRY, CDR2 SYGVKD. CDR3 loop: CAISARQGSSTDTQYF. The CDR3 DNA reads TGTGCCATCAGTGCTCGACAGGGATCTAGCACAGATACGCAGTATTTT.